Each of the 32 T cell receptor beta chains below was sequenced from the same sample in a study of blood T cell repertoires in COVID-19. This table comes from immunoSEQ multiplex PCR, and its TCRdb copy is limited to in-frame clones, with some not included. Of more than 300,000 clones in the sample, around 84% were seen once. The specimen sequenced was PBMCs or T cells enriched from blood (not recorded which). The receptors come from a woman aged 18-30 years who had recovered from COVID-19.

The gene calls are TRBV7-9 and TRBJ2-1; 10 nucleotides agree with TRBD1. The CDR3 is 17 residues long. V shed 4 bases and J 10 bases; nucleotides not matched to a gene: 16. From germline, CDR1 is SEHNR and CDR2 FQNEAQ (reference sequence). The chain's CDR3 is CASSSRRTGTGVREQFF. CDR3 nucleotides: TGTGCCAGCAGCTCCAGAAGAACCGGGACAGGGGTCCGGGAGCAGTTCTTC.

The sample holds one count of this clone. This sequence joins TRBV4-1 and TRBJ1-2; D gene unclear. CDR1 is MGHRA, CDR2 YSYEKL, per germline. V lost 1 base to trimming and J lost 8 bases, with 14 bases between them. This CDR3 is built from 14 residues. CDR3 region: CASSQVSGLGGYTF. CDR3 nucleotide sequence: TGCGCCAGCAGCCAAGTTTCGGGGTTGGGCGGCTACACCTTC.

The chain employs TRBV7-9 and TRBJ1-1; D gene unclear. V dropped 1 base and J dropped 11 bases, with 14 bases sitting between them. The CDR3 runs 13 residues. Germline V gene data show CDR1 as SEHNR and CDR2 as FQNEAQ (reference sequence). CDR3 region: CASSLGNGVEAFF. The CDR3 nucleotides read TGTGCCAGCAGCTTAGGAAACGGGGTAGAGGCTTTCTTT.

The V gene is TRBV28, the J gene TRBJ2-1, with 8 bases aligning to TRBD2. The V gene's germline CDR1 is MDHEN and CDR2 SYDVKM. The trim removed 4 bases at V and 0 bases at J, leaving 5 bases unmatched. The CDR3 has 16 amino acids. The CDR3 DNA sequence: TGTGCCAGCAGTTCGATAGCGGGACGCTCCTACAATGAGCAGTTCTTC. It specifies CASSSIAGRSYNEQFF.

The V gene is TRBV2, the J gene TRBJ2-5; D is uncertain. The CDR3 runs to 11 residues. Trimming took off 2 bases at V and 5 bases at J, with 3 bases between the two ends. Germline CDR1 and CDR2: SNHLY and FYNNEI. CDR3 residues: CASSELETQYF. The CDR3 DNA reads as TGTGCCAGCAGTGAACTGGAGACCCAGTACTTC.

The rearrangement uses TRBV24-1 and TRBJ1-2; 7 bases map to TRBD1. The germline V gene has CDR1 KGHDR and CDR2 SFDVKD. This CDR3 is 15 amino acids long. V lost 2 bases to trimming and J lost 4 bases; unmatched junction nucleotides: 6. CDR3 in DNA: TGTGCCACCAGTGATTCGGACAGGCAGGGCTATGGCTACACCTTC. This sequence encodes CATSDSDRQGYGYTF.

This rearrangement joins TRBV5-6 to TRBJ1-2; D possibly corresponds to TRBD1 (5 bases). V was cut by 0 bases and J by 4 bases, with 7 bases left in between. CDR3 size: 13 residues. CDR1 SGHDT and CDR2 YYEEEE come from the germline V gene. The CDR3 DNA reads TGTGCCAGCAGCTTGGGGGGCGGCTATGGCTACACCTTC. Its translation: CASSLGGGYGYTF.

The genes are TRBV5-1 and TRBJ1-2; weak D call: TRBD1 (6 bases). CDR1 is SGHRS and CDR2 is YFSETQ in the germline V gene. The germline V and J ends were trimmed by 0 bases and 4 bases, with 19 bases remaining between them. The CDR3 totals 17 residues. In DNA, the CDR3 is TGCGCCAGCAGCTTGGCGGAGCGGGGACAAGGACTCTATGGCTACACCTTC. It specifies CASSLAERGQGLYGYTF.

This clone turned up a few times. The chain recombines TRBV3-1 (or the pseudogene TRBV3-2) with TRBJ1-5; D is perhaps TRBD1 (6 bases). V was pared by 1 base and J by 6 bases, with 13 bases between. The CDR3 contains 15 residues. Per germline, CDR1 LGHDT and CDR2 YNNKEL (reference sequence). The CDR3: CASSQGQGGGQPQHF. As DNA, the CDR3 is TGTGCCAGCAGCCAAGGGCAGGGAGGGGGTCAGCCCCAGCATTTT.

This chain links TRBV30 with TRBJ2-3, with TRBD1 as a possible D gene (6 bases). The germline CDR1 and CDR2 sequences are GTSNPN and SVGIG (reference sequence). The CDR3 contains 13 residues. V lost 0 bases, J lost 5 bases, and 9 bases lay in between. The CDR3 protein is CAWSVQGVDTQYF. In nucleotides, the CDR3 is TGTGCCTGGAGTGTACAGGGCGTAGATACGCAGTATTTT.

V and J are TRBV9 and TRBJ2-1, with TRBD2 matching 14 bases. This CDR3 is 19 amino acids long. J was trimmed by 4 bases and V by 0 bases; bases with no gene match: 9. CDR1 and CDR2 from the germline V gene are SGDLS and YYNGEE. The CDR3 is CASSVAGTSGGHNYNEQFF. The CDR3 coding sequence is TGTGCCAGCAGCGTAGCAGGGACTAGCGGGGGCCACAATTACAATGAGCAGTTCTTC.

In this sample, this clone turned up many times. This sequence joins TRBV3-1 (or the pseudogene TRBV3-2) and TRBJ1-6; 9 bases fit TRBD1. Germline V lookup: CDR1 LGHDT, CDR2 YNNKEL (reference sequence). V was clipped by 4 bases and J by 10 bases; unmatched bases: 8. The CDR3 sequence is 15 residues long. CDR3 sequence (DNA): TGTGCCAGCAGCCTCTCCTGGACAGGGGAATCACCCCTCCACTTT. As protein: CASSLSWTGESPLHF.

J is TRBJ2-3 and V is TRBV5-1, with 8 bases matching TRBD1. The V and J ends lost 0 bases and 4 bases, in that order; junction bases with no gene match: 13. Per the germline V gene, CDR1 is SGHRS and CDR2 is YFSETQ. The CDR3 is made up of 18 amino acids. CDR3 sequence: CASSLASTGQGGADTQYF. The CDR3 region has the DNA TGCGCCAGCAGCTTGGCCAGTACCGGACAGGGAGGCGCAGATACGCAGTATTTT.

The CDR3 reads CASSSSGTNEKLFF. The CDR3 DNA reads TGTGCCAGCAGCTCCTCCGGGACAAATGAAAAACTGTTTTTT. The V and J genes are TRBV7-9 and TRBJ1-4; D may be TRBD1 (6 bases). Germline CDR1 is SEHNR and CDR2 is FQNEAQ (reference sequence). Trimming cost V 4 bases and J 5 bases, with 11 bases left between them. The CDR3 totals 14 residues.

This chain connects TRBV7-3 to TRBJ1-2; 7 bases agree with TRBD1. After removal of 4 bases from V and 6 bases from J, the junction contained 5 bases not matched to a gene. The CDR3 consists of 13 residues. CDR1 is SGHTA, CDR2 FQGTGA, per germline. The CDR3 reads CASSSTGEDGYTF. The CDR3 nucleotides are TGTGCCAGCAGCTCCACAGGGGAGGATGGCTACACCTTC.

The chain links TRBV25-1 to TRBJ1-1, with D unclear. Germline lookup yields CDR1 MGHDK and CDR2 SYGVNS. V lost 0 bases to trimming and J lost 1 base, with 6 bases between them. This CDR3 has 14 amino acids. CDR3 amino acids: CASSEYGSNTEAFF. For the CDR3, the DNA is TGTGCCAGCAGTGAATACGGGTCGAACACTGAAGCTTTCTTT.

This chain uses TRBV19 with TRBJ2-7; a possible D gene is TRBD2 (5 bases). With 3 bases removed from V and 3 bases from J, the gap between germline ends came to 12 bases. The CDR3 is made up of 14 amino acids. Germline-derived CDR1 and CDR2 are LNHDA and SQIVND (reference sequence). The CDR3 nucleotides are TGTGCCAGTAGTATCCGCCCCGGGGACTACGAGCAGTACTTC. Its translation: CASSIRPGDYEQYF.

This clone occurred once. This chain connects TRBV19 to TRBJ1-1, with D hard to call. Deletions cut 5 bases from V and 1 base from J, with 11 bases between. This CDR3 region has 14 residues. Germline CDR1 is LNHDA and CDR2 is SQIVND (reference sequence). CDR3 DNA sequence: TGTGCCAGTAGTCAGTCTGGGCAGAACACTGAAGCTTTCTTT. Protein: CASSQSGQNTEAFF.

The chain carries TRBV29-1 and TRBJ1-3, with a weak D call TRBD1 (5 bases). The germline CDR1 and CDR2 sequences are SQVTM and ANQGSEA. CDR3 size: 14 residues. V lost 6 bases, J lost 0 bases, and 12 bases lay in between. The CDR3 DNA reads as TGCAGCGTAACACAGGCTAGCTCTGGAAACACCATATATTTT. The encoded protein is CSVTQASSGNTIYF.

The chain recombines TRBV30 with TRBJ2-5; D remains ambiguous. V lost 2 bases to trimming and J lost 5 bases, with 9 bases between them. There are 12 residues in the CDR3. Germline lookup yields CDR1 GTSNPN and CDR2 SVGIG (reference sequence). This CDR3 is CAWSPEVETQYF. Here the CDR3 DNA reads TGTGCCTGGAGTCCCGAGGTTGAGACCCAGTACTTC.

The rearrangement links TRBV29-1 to TRBJ1-2, with D unclear. This CDR3 is built from 9 residues. CDR1 SQVTM and CDR2 ANQGSEA come from the germline V gene. Deletions cut 3 bases from V and 7 bases from J, with 3 bases between. This CDR3 reads CSVEAGYTF. DNA for the CDR3: TGCAGCGTTGAGGCTGGCTACACCTTC.

This clone was counted a single time. The V call is TRBV4-1, the J call TRBJ2-1; TRBD2 matches at 7 bases. V shed 2 bases, J shed 0 bases, and the junction held 1 base outside the gene matches. CDR3 length equals 15 residues. Germline loops: CDR1 MGHRA, CDR2 YSYEKL. CDR3 sequence reads: CASSQWGGSYNEQFF. CDR3 sequence (DNA): TGCGCCAGCAGCCAATGGGGGGGCTCCTACAATGAGCAGTTCTTC.

This chain links TRBV19 with TRBJ1-2; D is perhaps TRBD1 (5 bases). Trimming took 6 bases from V and 4 from J, leaving 12 bases between them. The germline V gene encodes CDR1 LNHDA and CDR2 SQIVND (reference sequence). The CDR3 runs to 13 residues. CDR3 sequence (DNA): TGTGCCAGTAGGAGCAGGGTCGGCTATGGCTACACCTTC. It specifies CASRSRVGYGYTF. Complete variable domain (other parts from reference TRBV19 and TRBJ1-2): DGGITQSPKYLFRKEGQNVTLSCEQNLNHDAMYWYRQDPGQGLRLIYYSQIVNDFQKGDIAEGYSVSREKKESFPLTVTSAQKNPTAFYLCASRSRVGYGYTFGSGTRLTVV.

CDR3 bases: TGTGCCAGCAGCTTAGGCGGAGCAATCGGGGAGCTGTTTTTT. It yields the protein CASSLGGAIGELFF. V gene TRBV13 combines with J gene TRBJ2-2; no reliable D call. CDR3 length equals 14 residues. Germline CDR1 PRHDT, CDR2 FYEKMQ (reference sequence). V gave up 0 bases and J gave up 7 bases, with 9 bases separating them.

The gene calls are TRBV7-9 and TRBJ2-3; possible D gene TRBD2, 5 bases. Germline V CDR1 and CDR2: SEHNR, FQNEAQ (reference sequence). The CDR3 is made up of 16 amino acids. The V and J ends lost 8 bases and 6 bases respectively, with 24 bases between them. CDR3 DNA: TGTGCCAGCCGCCCCCCTATGGGAGTAAAAACTGATACGCAGTATTTT. Its protein is CASRPPMGVKTDTQYF.

The V gene is TRBV7-9, the J gene TRBJ2-7, with D perhaps matching TRBD1 (5 bases). The CDR3 has 15 residues. Trimming cost V 4 bases and J 4 bases, with 17 bases left between them. Per the germline V gene, CDR1 is SEHNR and CDR2 is FQNEAQ (reference sequence). CDR3 loop: CASSSADSLPYEQYF. The CDR3 region has the DNA TGTGCCAGCAGCTCTGCCGACAGTTTACCGTACGAGCAGTACTTC.

The J gene is TRBJ1-2, the V gene TRBV7-9; D ambiguous. Germline values: CDR1 SEHNR, CDR2 FQNEAQ (reference sequence). CDR3 size: 13 residues. The ends were cut back, 5 bases at V and 1 base at J, with 8 bases in the middle. CDR3 DNA sequence: TGTGCCAGCAGCCTCGGGGATAACTATGGCTACACCTTC. It yields the protein CASSLGDNYGYTF.

The chain links TRBV7-7 to TRBJ2-1; weak D call: TRBD2 (6 bases). The CDR3 sequence is 15 residues long. Germline CDR1 reads SSHAT; CDR2 reads FNYEAQ (reference sequence). With 0 bases removed from V and 7 bases from J, the gap between germline ends came to 13 bases. The CDR3 loop is CASSLAAGSGNEQFF. The DNA of the CDR3 is TGTGCCAGCAGCTTAGCGGCGGGATCGGGAAATGAGCAGTTCTTC.

This chain joins TRBV6-2 or TRBV6-3 and TRBJ1-1, with TRBD1 identical over 7 bases. CDR1 and CDR2 from the germline V gene are MNHEY and SVGEGT. Trimming removed 5 bases from V and 1 base from J; junction bases left unmatched: 13. The CDR3 totals 17 residues. The CDR3 loop reads CASSQPRDSTSNTEAFF. CDR3 DNA sequence: TGTGCCAGCAGTCAACCGCGGGACAGTACCTCGAACACTGAAGCTTTCTTT.

This chain connects TRBV3-1 (or the pseudogene TRBV3-2) to TRBJ1-6; tentative D call: TRBD1 (6 bases). Germline CDR1 is LGHDT and CDR2 is YNNKEL (reference sequence). This CDR3 has 18 amino acids. Trimming cost V 4 bases and J 0 bases, with 16 bases left between them. The CDR3 is CASSLTGILSSYNSPLHF. The CDR3 DNA follows: TGTGCCAGCAGCCTAACAGGGATCCTGAGCTCCTATAATTCACCCCTCCACTTT.

V gene TRBV6-6 combines with J gene TRBJ2-4, with TRBD2 identical over 8 bases. This CDR3 region has 14 residues. Looked up from germline, CDR1 is MNHNY and CDR2 is SVGAGI (reference sequence). V lost 6 bases, J lost 5 bases, and 6 bases stayed unmatched. CDR3 DNA: TGTGCCAGCAGGGGAAACGGGGGGGAAAACATTCAGTACTTC. Translating gives CASRGNGGENIQYF.

This clone showed up just a few times. This rearrangement joins TRBV7-9 to TRBJ1-2; 8 nucleotides agree with TRBD1. The CDR3 consists of 14 residues. Looked up from germline, CDR1 is SEHNR and CDR2 is FQNEAQ (reference sequence). With 5 bases clipped from V and 4 bases from J, the junction kept 6 bases outside the gene matches. CDR3 protein: CASSTGGGIYGYTF. CDR3 DNA: TGTGCCAGCAGCACAGGGGGGGGTATCTATGGCTACACCTTC.